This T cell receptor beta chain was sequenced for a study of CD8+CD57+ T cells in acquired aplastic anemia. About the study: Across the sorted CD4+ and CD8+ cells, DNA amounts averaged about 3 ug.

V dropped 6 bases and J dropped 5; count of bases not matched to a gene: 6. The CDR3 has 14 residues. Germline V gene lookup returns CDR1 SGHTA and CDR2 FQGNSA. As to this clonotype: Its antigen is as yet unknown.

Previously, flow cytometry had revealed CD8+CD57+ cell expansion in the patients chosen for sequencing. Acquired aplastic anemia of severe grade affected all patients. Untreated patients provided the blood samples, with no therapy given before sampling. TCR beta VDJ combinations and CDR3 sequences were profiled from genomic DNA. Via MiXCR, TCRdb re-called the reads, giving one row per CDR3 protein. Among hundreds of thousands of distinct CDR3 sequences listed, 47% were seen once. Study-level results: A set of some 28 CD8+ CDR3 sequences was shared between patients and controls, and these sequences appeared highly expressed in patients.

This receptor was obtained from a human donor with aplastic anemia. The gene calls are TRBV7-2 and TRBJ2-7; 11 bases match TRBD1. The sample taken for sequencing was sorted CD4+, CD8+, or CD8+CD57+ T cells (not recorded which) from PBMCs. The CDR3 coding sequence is TGTGCCAGCAGGTCCGGGACAGGGGGTAACGAGCAGTACTTC. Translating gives CASRSGTGGNEQYF.